This passage covers 26 T cell receptor beta chains from one sample sequenced in a study of T cell repertoires in cytomegalovirus infection. MiXCR, applied by TCRdb to the reads, yields one record per CDR3 protein. The data hold around 550,000 distinct CDR3 sequences, with 26% observed a single time. What was sequenced was PBMCs. The receptors stem from a human donor in good health (CMV status not recorded). Some clones in this sample may be carry-over from other donors' samples.

This clonotype was observed a few times. V is TRBV7-2 and J is TRBJ2-5; D not resolved. From germline, CDR1 is SGHTA and CDR2 FQGNSA. This CDR3 has 14 residues. Trimming took off 4 bases at V and 0 bases at J, with 9 bases between the two ends. The CDR3: CASSSWGHQETQYF. The CDR3 DNA is TGTGCCAGCAGCTCCTGGGGTCACCAAGAGACCCAGTACTTC.

This chain joins TRBV7-9 and TRBJ2-3; 13 bases line up with TRBD2. This CDR3 is 17 amino acids long. The V gene end was trimmed by 4 bases and the J gene end by 0 bases; junction bases not matched to a gene: 4. The germline V gene encodes CDR1 SEHNR and CDR2 FQNEAQ (reference sequence). The CDR3 region is CASSSPGLAGSTDTQYF. The CDR3 DNA follows: TGTGCCAGCAGCTCCCCGGGACTAGCGGGGAGCACAGATACGCAGTATTTT.

This clonotype occurred many times. This chain joins TRBV6-2 or TRBV6-3 and TRBJ1-2; unclear D gene. Germline loops: CDR1 MNHEY, CDR2 SVGEGT. The ends were cut back, 0 bases at V and 10 bases at J, with 15 bases in the middle. This CDR3 has 14 residues. CDR3 DNA: TGTGCCAGCAGTTACTCTGAGACCCCAAAGACCTACACCTTC. As protein: CASSYSETPKTYTF.

This clonotype was seen a few times. The gene calls are TRBV7-9 and TRBJ2-5, with 8 positions matching TRBD1. This CDR3 region has 13 residues. CDR1 and CDR2 (germline): SEHNR, FQNEAQ (reference sequence). The trim removed 5 bases at V and 5 bases at J, leaving 4 bases unmatched. The CDR3, as DNA: TGTGCCAGCAGCGCGACAGGGGTCGAGACCCAGTACTTC. This translates into CASSATGVETQYF.

The chain employs TRBV20-1 and TRBJ2-5; TRBD2 is a possible D gene (6 bases). Germline loops: CDR1 DFQATT, CDR2 SNEGSKA (reference sequence). The CDR3 spans 14 residues. V dropped 7 bases and J dropped 1 base, with 16 bases sitting between them. CDR3 DNA: TGCAGTGGGGGAGGAGGGCCCCTCCAAGAGACCCAGTACTTC. Encoded protein: CSGGGGPLQETQYF.

This clonotype was counted ten times or more. The chain combines TRBV11-2 with TRBJ2-3, with 9 bases fitting TRBD2. The trim removed 1 base at V and 7 bases at J, leaving 6 bases unmatched. Germline CDR1 and CDR2: SGHAT and FQNNGV. The CDR3 extends over 15 amino acids. Here the CDR3 DNA reads TGTGCCAGCAGCTTAGTTGGGACTAGCACCTATACGCAGTATTTT. This encodes CASSLVGTSTYTQYF.

This chain uses TRBV7-9 with TRBJ1-2; 9 nucleotides line up with TRBD1. Germline CDR1 and CDR2: SEHNR and FQNEAQ (reference sequence). The CDR3 consists of 13 residues. The V and J ends lost 4 bases and 7 bases, in that order; junction bases with no gene match: 4. CDR3 sequence reads: CASSSGQGLGYTF. CDR3 nucleotides: TGTGCCAGCAGCTCGGGACAGGGACTTGGCTACACCTTC.

This clonotype was recorded at least ten times. The J gene is TRBJ1-2, the V gene TRBV12-5; TRBD1 aligns across 8 bases. V trimming: 6 bases; J trimming: 3 bases; junction bases outside the gene matches: 9. The CDR3 is 15 residues long. CDR1 and CDR2 (germline): LGHNT, FRNRAP. The CDR3 nucleotides are TGTGCTAGTGGCCGAACAGGGGGTACGGACTATGGCTACACCTTC. This gives the protein CASGRTGGTDYGYTF.

This chain connects TRBV7-2 to TRBJ1-2; D remains unclear. The V gene lost 0 bases and the J gene lost 4 bases, with 9 bases spanning the gap. The V gene's germline CDR1 is SGHTA and CDR2 FQGNSA. The CDR3 loop spans 14 amino acids. CDR3 DNA: TGTGCCAGCAGCTTAGCGTATCATCTCTATGGCTACACCTTC. This codes for CASSLAYHLYGYTF.

The chain combines TRBV5-4 with TRBJ2-1, with D tentatively TRBD1 or TRBD2 (6 bases each). Looked up from germline, CDR1 is SGHNT and CDR2 is YYREEE (reference sequence). The CDR3 spans 17 residues. Between the trimmed V and J ends, which lost 9 bases and 1 base, there was a span of 23 bases. This CDR3 reads CAMTRDGGRGSYNEQFF. Written as DNA, the CDR3 is TGTGCCATGACCCGGGACGGGGGAAGGGGGTCCTACAATGAGCAGTTCTTC.

This clonotype was observed at least ten times. V and J are TRBV7-2 and TRBJ2-3, with 7 bases aligning to TRBD1. Germline lookup yields CDR1 SGHTA and CDR2 FQGNSA. This CDR3 contains 13 residues. The V and J ends lost 4 bases and 10 bases, in that order; junction bases with no gene match: 8. The CDR3 nucleotides read TGTGCCAGCAGCTCGAGGGGGCAGAGGGCGCAGTATTTT. Translated: CASSSRGQRAQYF. The whole variable domain, filled in from reference TRBV7-2 and TRBJ2-3, reads GAGVSQSPSNKVTEKGKDVELRCDPISGHTALYWYRQSLGQGLEFLIYFQGNSAPDKSGLPSDRFSAERTGGSVSTLTIQRTQQEDSAVYLCASSSRGQRAQYFGPGTRLTVL.

This chain connects TRBV20-1 to TRBJ1-1; a weak D match, TRBD1 (5 bases). CDR1 is DFQATT, CDR2 SNEGSKA, per germline (reference sequence). The V and J ends lost 6 bases and 1 base respectively, with 15 bases between them. The CDR3 totals 14 residues. CDR3 DNA sequence: TGCAGTGCGCACCCGGGGACGGGGAACACTGAAGCTTTCTTT. This sequence encodes CSAHPGTGNTEAFF.

This clonotype was counted at least ten times. The chain recombines TRBV7-2 with TRBJ2-1; possible D gene TRBD2, 5 bases. V gave up 1 base and J gave up 7 bases, with 8 bases separating them. CDR1 is SGHTA and CDR2 is FQGNSA in the germline V gene. This CDR3 is built from 13 residues. For the CDR3, the DNA is TGTGCCAGCAGCTTAGTCGGAGGTAATGAGCAGTTCTTC. It is translated as CASSLVGGNEQFF.

This clonotype was observed a handful of times. The rearrangement uses TRBV20-1 and TRBJ2-1, with 7 bases aligning to TRBD2. The CDR3 totals 15 residues. CDR1 and CDR2 from the germline V gene are DFQATT and SNEGSKA (reference sequence). V lost 4 bases and J lost 2; bases outside the gene matches: 8. This CDR3 reads CSATLAGTTYNEQFF. For the CDR3, the DNA is TGCAGTGCTACCTTAGCGGGTACAACCTACAATGAGCAGTTCTTC.

Concerning this clonotype itself: This may stem from a read error, because a much larger clone lies one nucleotide away. The chain couples TRBV7-1 to TRBJ1-5, with 7 bases that match TRBD1. TRBV7-1 falls under the ORF class, with uncertain function. The CDR3 is made up of 14 amino acids. CDR3 amino acids: CASSSDRRGQLQHF. The DNA of the CDR3 is TGTGCCAGCAGCTCGGACAGGCGGGGACAGCTCCAGCATTTT.

This clonotype was found a few times. This chain links TRBV28 with TRBJ2-7; 8 nucleotides align to TRBD1. The CDR3 totals 14 residues. Trimming cost V 7 bases and J 6 bases; bases outside gene matches: 11. CDR1 and CDR2 from the germline V gene are MDHEN and SYDVKM. The CDR3 protein is CASIEGQVGGEQYF. CDR3 coding DNA: TGTGCCAGCATCGAGGGACAGGTCGGTGGCGAGCAGTACTTC.

This sequence joins TRBV20-1 and TRBJ2-5, with TRBD2 identical over 9 bases. The V and J ends lost 5 bases and 1 base, in that order; junction bases with no gene match: 8. This CDR3 region has 15 residues. CDR1 and CDR2 (germline): DFQATT, SNEGSKA (reference sequence). The CDR3 loop reads CSAELAGGLQETQYF. CDR3 sequence (DNA): TGCAGTGCTGAACTAGCGGGTGGCCTCCAAGAGACCCAGTACTTC.

In this sample, this clonotype turned up many times. The chain carries TRBV7-2 and TRBJ2-5, with TRBD1 as a possible D gene (5 bases). The CDR3 is made up of 14 amino acids. Germline V gene data show CDR1 as SGHTA and CDR2 as FQGNSA. The V and J ends lost 3 bases and 4 bases respectively, with 12 bases between them. The CDR3 DNA sequence: TGTGCCAGCAGCTTCAGGGTGGGCTCAGAGACCCAGTACTTC. This encodes CASSFRVGSETQYF.

This clonotype was found a few times. The chain joins TRBV4-1 to TRBJ2-1, with D perhaps matching TRBD1 (5 bases). CDR1 is MGHRA and CDR2 is YSYEKL in the germline V gene. V was trimmed by 1 base and J by 6 bases, leaving 13 bases between them. The CDR3 spans 15 residues. CDR3 loop: CASSQAQGSTNEQFF. The CDR3, as DNA: TGCGCCAGCAGCCAAGCCCAGGGTTCAACCAATGAGCAGTTCTTC.

V and J are TRBV7-9 and TRBJ1-5; D is uncertain. The CDR3 length is 13 residues. The germline CDR1 and CDR2 sequences are SEHNR and FQNEAQ (reference sequence). V lost 5 bases and J lost 5, with 10 bases in between. The CDR3 protein is CASSNHLDQPQHF. CDR3 bases: TGTGCCAGCAGCAACCACCTAGATCAGCCCCAGCATTTT.

This clonotype was seen more than once but under ten times. V gene TRBV7-2 combines with J gene TRBJ2-5, with a possible D match to TRBD2 (5 bases). Per the germline V gene, CDR1 is SGHTA and CDR2 is FQGNSA. The CDR3 is made up of 14 amino acids. V was trimmed by 0 bases and J by 2 bases, leaving 7 bases between them. The CDR3 coding sequence is TGTGCCAGCAGCTTAGCGCTAGCTCAAGAGACCCAGTACTTC. It encodes CASSLALAQETQYF.

This clonotype was recorded at least ten times. This rearrangement joins TRBV7-2 to TRBJ1-6; the D is unclear. Trimming took off 2 bases at V and 10 bases at J, with 6 bases between the two ends. This CDR3 has 12 amino acids. CDR1 is SGHTA and CDR2 is FQGNSA in the germline V gene. CDR3 nucleotides: TGTGCCAGCAGCTTAAGTTTGTCACCCCTCCACTTT. It is translated as CASSLSLSPLHF. Together with reference TRBV7-2 and TRBJ1-6, the CDR3 gives the full variable domain: GAGVSQSPSNKVTEKGKDVELRCDPISGHTALYWYRQSLGQGLEFLIYFQGNSAPDKSGLPSDRFSAERTGGSVSTLTIQRTQQEDSAVYLCASSLSLSPLHFGNGTRLTVT.

This clonotype was picked up a small number of times. The chain couples TRBV4-3 to TRBJ2-7; D possibly matches TRBD1 or TRBD2 (6 bases each). With 5 bases removed from V and 6 bases from J, the gap between germline ends came to 17 bases. From germline, CDR1 is LGHNA and CDR2 YSLEER. The CDR3 runs to 14 residues. CDR3 amino acids: CASSASLGGLEQYF. The DNA of the CDR3 is TGCGCCAGCAGCGCCAGTTTAGGGGGACTCGAGCAGTACTTC.

The chain recombines TRBV7-2 with TRBJ1-4; TRBD1 is a possible D gene (5 bases). Trimming left V 5 bases short and J 3 bases short, with 10 bases between. The CDR3 loop spans 14 amino acids. Germline loops: CDR1 SGHTA, CDR2 FQGNSA. CDR3 sequence: CASSPDRSNEKLFF. The CDR3 coding sequence is TGTGCCAGCAGCCCAGACAGATCTAATGAAAAACTGTTTTTT.

This clonotype has more than one count but fewer than ten. The chain employs TRBV7-4 and TRBJ1-2; 12 nucleotides agree with TRBD1. Germline V gene data show CDR1 as SGHVT and CDR2 as SQSDAQ. The CDR3 length is 15 residues. V lost 5 bases, J lost 7 bases, and 8 bases stayed unmatched. The CDR3 DNA sequence: TGTGCCAGCAGCCGCGCCGGGACAGGGGGCTTTGGCTACACCTTC. Translating gives CASSRAGTGGFGYTF.

This clonotype came up a few times. The gene calls are TRBV5-4 and TRBJ2-5, with 11 bases lining up with TRBD2. From germline, CDR1 is SGHNT and CDR2 YYREEE (reference sequence). This CDR3 contains 16 residues. V was pared by 4 bases and J by 5 bases, with 10 bases of the junction left unmatched. CDR3 DNA: TGTGCCAGCAGCCTAACCGGGACTAGCGGCTATGAGACCCAGTACTTC. It is translated as CASSLTGTSGYETQYF.